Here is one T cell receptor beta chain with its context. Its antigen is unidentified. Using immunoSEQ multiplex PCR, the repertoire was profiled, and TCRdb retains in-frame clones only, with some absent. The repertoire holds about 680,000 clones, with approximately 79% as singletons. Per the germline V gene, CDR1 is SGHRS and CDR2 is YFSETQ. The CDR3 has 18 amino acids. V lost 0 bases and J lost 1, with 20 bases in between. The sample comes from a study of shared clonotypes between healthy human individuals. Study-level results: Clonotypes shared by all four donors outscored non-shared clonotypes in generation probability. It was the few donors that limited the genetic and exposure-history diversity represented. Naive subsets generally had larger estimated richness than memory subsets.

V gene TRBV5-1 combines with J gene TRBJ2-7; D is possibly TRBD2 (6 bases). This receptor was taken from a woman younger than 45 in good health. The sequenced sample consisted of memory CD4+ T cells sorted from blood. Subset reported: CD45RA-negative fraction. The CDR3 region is CASSLAKDSGLKSYEQYF. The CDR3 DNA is TGCGCCAGCAGCTTGGCCAAGGATAGCGGTCTGAAGTCCTACGAGCAGTACTTC.